The T cell receptor (beta chain) described here comes from a study of technical replicates of blood from several donors. TCRdb keeps only in-frame clones here, not all; method: immunoSEQ multiplex PCR. Of 100,000 or so clones listed, 96% were seen once; the top ten hold over 0.2%. The V segment lost 7 bases and the J segment 7 bases; nucleotides outside the gene matches: 12. The CDR3 is 15 amino acids. The germline CDR1 and CDR2 sequences are SQVTM and ANQGSEA. The sequence came from a human donor in good health. The chain uses TRBV29-1 and TRBJ2-1; 11 bases line up with TRBD2. The sequencing input was T cells isolated from PBMCs. This CDR3 is CSALEGLADKNEQFF. The CDR3 nucleotides are TGCAGCGCACTCGAGGGACTAGCGGATAAAAATGAGCAGTTCTTC.